This entry lists 10 T cell receptor beta chains sequenced from one sample in a study of early T cells in non-severe SARS-CoV-2 infection. TCRdb redid the calling of the 5' RACE reads with MiXCR, one entry per CDR3 protein. The sample records approximately 30,000 distinct CDR3 sequences, roughly 5.7% being singletons. The sample was whole blood. These receptors came from an adult who was a healthcare worker with PCR-confirmed SARS-CoV-2 infection or an uninfected control (not recorded which).

This clonotype was counted ten times or more. The genes are TRBV9 and TRBJ2-4, with D maybe TRBD2 (8 bases). V dropped 4 bases and J dropped 6 bases, with 11 bases sitting between them. The CDR3 loop spans 13 amino acids. Per the germline V gene, CDR1 is SGDLS and CDR2 is YYNGEE. In DNA form, the CDR3 reads TGTGCCAGCAGCCGGGAGGGGGCAAACATTCAGTACTTC. This codes for CASSREGANIQYF.

This clonotype was recorded many times. The chain is built from TRBV11-2 and TRBJ1-6, with unresolved D. V dropped 0 bases and J dropped 12 bases, with 12 bases sitting between them. The CDR3 covers 14 residues. Germline CDR1 reads SGHAT; CDR2 reads FQNNGV. The CDR3 region is CASSLEPGSGPLHF. CDR3 nucleotide sequence: TGTGCCAGCAGCTTAGAGCCGGGGTCGGGACCCCTCCACTTT.

Many counts were recorded for this clonotype. This chain links TRBV6-2 or TRBV6-3 with TRBJ2-5; 9 nucleotides match TRBD2. With 7 bases clipped from V and 4 bases from J, the junction kept 10 bases outside the gene matches. This CDR3 has 15 amino acids. Germline CDR1 and CDR2: MNHEY and SVGEGT. In nucleotides, the CDR3 is TGTGCCAGCATGGAAGCGGGGGGACCACGAGAGACCCAGTACTTC. It is translated as CASMEAGGPRETQYF.

There are a few counts of this clonotype. The junction and the germline gene differ at one end; a read error may be behind it. V is TRBV7-9 and J is TRBJ2-5; D might be TRBD1 or TRBD2, each matching 5 bases. The CDR3 covers 13 residues. CDR1 and CDR2 from the germline V gene are SEHNR and FQNEAQ (reference sequence). DNA of the CDR3: TGTGTCAGCAGCTCCGGGGCAGCGGAGACCCAGTACTTC. Translated, it gives CVSSSGAAETQYF.

This clonotype was observed many times. The CDR3 bases are TGTGCCTGGAGTGCTGAGTGGGACGAGCAGTACTTC. Protein: CAWSAEWDEQYF. This chain joins TRBV30 and TRBJ2-7, with D unclear. CDR1 is GTSNPN and CDR2 is SVGIG in the germline V gene (reference sequence). Trimming stripped 1 base from V and 5 bases from J, with 9 bases between. The CDR3 is made up of 12 amino acids. The whole variable domain, filled in from reference TRBV30 and TRBJ2-7, reads SQTIHQWPATLVQPVGSPLSLECTVEGTSNPNLYWYRQAAGRGLQLLFYSVGIGQISSEVPQNLSASRPQDRQFILSSKKLLLSDSGFYLCAWSAEWDEQYFGPGTRLTVT.

This clonotype appeared many times. The chain has TRBV7-8 and TRBJ1-2; TRBD1 matches 8 bases. Germline trimming cut 4 bases from V and 7 bases from J; bases unmatched to any gene: 11. Germline V gives CDR1 SGHVS, CDR2 FQNEAQ. The CDR3 is made up of 15 amino acids. CDR3 DNA sequence: TGTGCCAGCAGCTCCTCCGGACAGGGCGTAGGTGGCTACACCTTC. It specifies CASSSSGQGVGGYTF. Full variable domain (remainder filled in from reference TRBV7-8 and TRBJ1-2): GAGVSQSPRYKVAKRGQDVALRCDPISGHVSLFWYQQALGQGPEFLTYFQNEAQLDKSGLPSDRFFAERPEGSVSTLKIQRTQQEDSAVYLCASSSSGQGVGGYTFGSGTRLTVV.

This clonotype was recorded at least ten times. The chain uses TRBV4-1 and TRBJ2-1; possibly TRBD2 for D (6 bases). Trimming stripped 0 bases from V and 4 bases from J, with 13 bases between. Germline V gene data show CDR1 as MGHRA and CDR2 as YSYEKL. The CDR3 length is 16 residues. This chain's CDR3 is CASSQDRVAAYNEQFF. CDR3 nucleotides: TGCGCCAGCAGCCAAGATCGGGTAGCGGCGTACAATGAGCAGTTCTTC.

This rearrangement joins TRBV11-2 to TRBJ2-3; D tentatively reads TRBD1 or TRBD2 (5 bases each). Trimming removed 8 bases from V and 11 bases from J, with 20 bases in between. The CDR3 runs to 13 residues. Per the germline V gene, CDR1 is SGHAT and CDR2 is FQNNGV. CDR3: CASRRDLQGEQYF. As DNA, the CDR3 is TGTGCCAGCCGCCGGGACCTTCAAGGGGAGCAGTATTTT.

This clonotype was counted at least ten times. The gene calls are TRBV7-9 and TRBJ2-1; 12 nucleotides align to TRBD2. V trimming: 2 bases; J trimming: 6 bases; junction bases outside the gene matches: 11. From germline, CDR1 is SEHNR and CDR2 FQNEAQ (reference sequence). This CDR3 contains 18 residues. CDR3 sequence: CASSLPPRLAGVFNEQFF. Written as DNA, the CDR3 is TGTGCCAGCAGCTTACCTCCGCGACTAGCGGGAGTCTTCAATGAGCAGTTCTTC. Variable domain in full (rest from reference TRBV7-9 and TRBJ2-1): DTGVSQNPRHKITKRGQNVTFRCDPISEHNRLYWYRQTLGQGPEFLTYFQNEAQLEKSRLLSDRFSAERPKGSFSTLEIQRTEQGDSAMYLCASSLPPRLAGVFNEQFFGPGTRLTVL.

The gene calls are TRBV29-1 and TRBJ1-4, with 8 bases that match TRBD1. CDR1 is SQVTM, CDR2 ANQGSEA, per germline. V dropped 5 bases and J dropped 10; count of bases not matched to a gene: 3. This CDR3 has 11 residues. The DNA for the CDR3 is TGCAGCGTTTTAACAGGGGGAAAACTGTTTTTT. Translated, it gives CSVLTGGKLFF.